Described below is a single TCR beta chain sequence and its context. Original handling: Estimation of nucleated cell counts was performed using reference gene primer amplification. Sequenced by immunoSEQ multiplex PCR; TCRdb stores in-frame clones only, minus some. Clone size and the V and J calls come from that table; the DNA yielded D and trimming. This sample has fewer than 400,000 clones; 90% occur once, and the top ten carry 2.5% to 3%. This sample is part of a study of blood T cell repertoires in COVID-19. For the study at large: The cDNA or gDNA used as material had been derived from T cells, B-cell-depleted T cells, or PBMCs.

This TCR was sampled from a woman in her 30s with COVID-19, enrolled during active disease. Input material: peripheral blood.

The CDR3 here is CAISERTVNTEAFF. The CDR3 bases are TGTGCCATCAGTGAGAGGACTGTGAACACTGAAGCTTTCTTT. The chain uses TRBV10-3 and TRBJ1-1; unclear D gene. Trimming cost V 2 bases and J 0 bases, with 7 bases left between them. Germline V gives CDR1 ENHRY, CDR2 SYGVKD. CDR3 size: 14 residues.